The clone carrying this T cell receptor beta chain was counted at least ten times. Its cognate antigen is unknown. These data come from a study of blood T cells in healthy people across ages. General study points: Per million T cells, the diversity of TCR beta decreased roughly linearly as age advanced. Diversity was estimated from one million T cells, and these estimates were considered underestimates. Long-lived and aged donors differed, with more naive CD4+ cells and higher diversity in the long-lived.

The CDR3 is made up of 14 amino acids. Germline-derived CDR1 and CDR2 are SEHNR and FQNEAQ (reference sequence). V shed 6 bases and J 2 bases; nucleotides not matched to a gene: 6. The authors ran a second PCR of 7 to 11 cycles using a sample-barcoded 5' primer and a J-beta primer mix. TCRdb ran MiXCR on the 5' RACE reads and lists one entry per CDR3 protein. The table shows about 670,000 distinct CDR3 sequences, with roughly half occurring only once. The specimen sequenced was blood. The TCR sequence derives from a woman aged 80 or over in good health. The chain links TRBV7-9 to TRBJ1-1, with 7 bases lining up with TRBD1. CDR3 sequence (DNA): TGTGCCAGCAGTCTAAGACAGGGTAACACTGAAGCTTTCTTT. Translating gives CASSLRQGNTEAFF.